The TCR beta chain under discussion was sequenced for a study of T-cell memory formation after mild COVID-19. The V gene lost 0 bases and the J gene lost 2 bases, with 13 bases spanning the gap. Germline-derived CDR1 and CDR2 are DFQATT and SNEGSKA (reference sequence). CDR3 length: 15 amino acids. In TCRdb, the 5' RACE reads were re-called with MiXCR into one record per CDR3 protein. The profile shows around 450,000 distinct CDR3 sequences, 20% to 25% of them singletons. The specimen was PBMCs or a T cell subset sorted from them (not recorded which). The chain uses TRBV20-1 and TRBJ1-2, with D hard to call. This TCR was sampled from an adult woman who had mild COVID-19 (a few samples of this study predate the infection). Cell type and time point are not known. CDR3 coding DNA: TGCAGTGCTAGAGATCACCTTCTTCCAAACTATGGCTACACCTTC. It codes for CSARDHLLPNYGYTF.